Listed here are 6 T cell receptor beta chains from one sample, sequenced in a study of blood T cell repertoires in COVID-19. TCRdb's table, derived via immunoSEQ multiplex PCR, lists solely in-frame clones and lacks some. The sample holds approximately 57,000 clones, about 83% seen once. Sequencing used peripheral blood. These receptors all come from a man aged 35 to 55 with active COVID-19.

This sequence joins TRBV27 and TRBJ1-5; D gene unclear. V shed 2 bases and J shed 2 bases, with 7 bases lying between them. This CDR3 contains 14 residues. The germline V gene encodes CDR1 MNHEY and CDR2 SMNVEV (reference sequence). The CDR3: CASSLSEGNQPQHF. Here the CDR3 DNA reads TGTGCCAGCAGTTTAAGTGAGGGCAATCAGCCCCAGCATTTT.

CDR3 loop: CASSWMGAREQYF. DNA for the CDR3: TGTGCCAGCAGCTGGATGGGGGCGAGGGAGCAGTACTTC. The chain employs TRBV7-8 and TRBJ2-7; perhaps TRBD1 as D (6 bases). Germline loops: CDR1 SGHVS, CDR2 FQNEAQ. The CDR3 runs 13 residues. Trimming pared 4 bases from V and 7 bases from J, leaving 14 bases between.

As to this clone: At the DNA level, this CDR3 is encoded by other sequences in the same sample as well. This sequence joins TRBV19 and TRBJ2-2, with unresolved D. The V gene's germline CDR1 is LNHDA and CDR2 SQIVND (reference sequence). Trimming took 3 bases from V and 1 from J, leaving 6 bases between them. CDR3 length: 14 residues. In DNA, the CDR3 is TGTGCCAGTAGTATTAACAGGAACACCGGGGAGCTGTTTTTT. Translation: CASSINRNTGELFF.

The chain links TRBV7-9 to TRBJ2-4; D gene ambiguous. The germline gives CDR1 SEHNR, CDR2 FQNEAQ (reference sequence). V was shortened by 4 bases and J by 4 bases, with 11 bases between the two germline ends. CDR3 length: 14 residues. The CDR3 spells CASSSSDSKNIQYF. CDR3 bases: TGTGCCAGCAGCTCCTCAGACTCGAAAAACATTCAGTACTTC.

CDR3 in DNA: TGTGCCAGCAGCCCTGGGAGGACAGATACGCAGTATTTT. The encoded protein is CASSPGRTDTQYF. The chain combines TRBV3-1 (or the pseudogene TRBV3-2) with TRBJ2-3, with D tentatively TRBD2 (6 bases). The V end lost 4 bases, the J end lost 3 bases, and 8 bases lay between the germline ends. Germline V gene sequence: CDR1 LGHDT, CDR2 YNNKEL (reference sequence). This CDR3 comprises 13 residues.

This clone showed up just once. V and J are TRBV11-2 and TRBJ2-7, with TRBD2 matching over 8 bases. Germline CDR1 and CDR2: SGHAT and FQNNGV. This CDR3 is built from 17 residues. With V trimmed by 1 base and J by 2 bases, 10 bases remained unmatched. CDR3 DNA: TGTGCCAGCAGCTTAGCGCCAAGTTTTAGCGGGGCCTACGAGCAGTACTTC. It is translated as CASSLAPSFSGAYEQYF.